This TCR beta chain derives from a study of CD8+CD57+ T cells in acquired aplastic anemia. Overall study: Mean yield of DNA from sorted CD4+ and CD8+ cells was roughly 3.4 ug.

The CDR3 contains 14 residues. V shed 8 bases and J shed 4 bases, with 15 bases lying between them. Germline CDR1 is MNHNS and CDR2 is SASEGT. Genomic DNA was employed as the template in profiling TCR beta VDJ and CDR3. TCRdb fed the reads into MiXCR, producing one record per CDR3 protein. Of a few hundred thousand distinct CDR3 sequences in the sample, approximately 32% were seen once. Patients sequenced had flow cytometry evidence of CD8+CD57+ cell expansion. There was no therapy given to any patient before the blood sampling took place. This rearrangement joins TRBV6-1 to TRBJ2-1; D not certain. This sequence originates from a human donor with aplastic anemia. The specimen sequenced was sorted CD4+, CD8+, or CD8+CD57+ T cells (not recorded which) from PBMCs. In DNA form, the CDR3 reads TGTGCCAGCTCACCCCCGAACCCTTACAATGAGCAGTTCTTC. Protein: CASSPPNPYNEQFF.